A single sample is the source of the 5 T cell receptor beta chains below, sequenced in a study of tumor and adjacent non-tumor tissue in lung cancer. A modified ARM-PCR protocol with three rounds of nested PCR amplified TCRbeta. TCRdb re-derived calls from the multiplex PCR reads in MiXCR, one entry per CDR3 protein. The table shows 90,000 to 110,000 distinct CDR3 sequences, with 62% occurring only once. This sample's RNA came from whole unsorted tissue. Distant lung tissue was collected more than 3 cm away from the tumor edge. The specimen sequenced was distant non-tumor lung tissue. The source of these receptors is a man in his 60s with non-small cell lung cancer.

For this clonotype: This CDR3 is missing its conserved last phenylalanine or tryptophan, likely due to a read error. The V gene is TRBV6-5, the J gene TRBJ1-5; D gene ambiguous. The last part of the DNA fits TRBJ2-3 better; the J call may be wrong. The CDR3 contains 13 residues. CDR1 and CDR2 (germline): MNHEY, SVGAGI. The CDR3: CASSVDRDQPQYY. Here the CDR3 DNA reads TGTGCCAGCAGCGTTGACCGTGATCAGCCCCAGTATTAT.

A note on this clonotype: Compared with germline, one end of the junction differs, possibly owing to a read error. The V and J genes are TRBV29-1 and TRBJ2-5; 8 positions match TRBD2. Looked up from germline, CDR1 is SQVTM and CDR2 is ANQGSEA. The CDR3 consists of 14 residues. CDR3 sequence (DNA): TGCAGCATTGAAAAAGGACTAGCTAAGGAGACCCAGTACTTC. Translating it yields CSIEKGLAKETQYF.

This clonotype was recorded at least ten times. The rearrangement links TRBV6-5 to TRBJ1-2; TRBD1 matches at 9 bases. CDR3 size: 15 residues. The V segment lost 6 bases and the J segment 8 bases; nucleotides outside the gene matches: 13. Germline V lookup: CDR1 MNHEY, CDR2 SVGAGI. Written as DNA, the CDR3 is TGTGCCAGCAGCTACCGTTCGGGACAGGGATACGGCTACACCTTC. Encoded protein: CASSYRSGQGYGYTF.

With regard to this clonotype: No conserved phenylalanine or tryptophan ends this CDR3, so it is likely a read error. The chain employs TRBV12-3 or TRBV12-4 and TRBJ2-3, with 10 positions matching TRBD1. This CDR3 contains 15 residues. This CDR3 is CASSLDRGCTDAQYY. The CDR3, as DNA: TGTGCCAGCAGCCTGGACAGGGGGTGCACAGATGCGCAGTATTAT.

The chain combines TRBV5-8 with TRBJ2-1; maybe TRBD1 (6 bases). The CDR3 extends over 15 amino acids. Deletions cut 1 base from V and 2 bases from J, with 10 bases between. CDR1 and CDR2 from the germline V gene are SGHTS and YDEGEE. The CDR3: CASSLCSGAYNEQFF. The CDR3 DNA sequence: TGTGCCAGCAGCTTGTGCTCAGGGGCCTACAATGAGCAGTTCTTC.